This entry concerns a single TCR beta chain. The entry originates in a study of blood T cell repertoires in COVID-19. This table comes from immunoSEQ multiplex PCR, and its TCRdb copy is limited to in-frame clones, with some not included. The sample has roughly 150,000 clones; 70% to 90% are singletons. The germline V gene encodes CDR1 SGHVS and CDR2 FQNEAQ. CDR3 length: 14 amino acids. Trimming removed 4 bases from V and 4 bases from J; junction bases left unmatched: 2. The sample consisted of peripheral blood. This chain connects TRBV7-8 to TRBJ1-5; 9 nucleotides agree with TRBD1. This TCR derives from a human donor in a cohort sampled during active COVID-19. Here the CDR3 DNA reads TGTGCCAGCAGCTGGGACAGGGTGAATCAGCCCCAGCATTTT. This gives the protein CASSWDRVNQPQHF.